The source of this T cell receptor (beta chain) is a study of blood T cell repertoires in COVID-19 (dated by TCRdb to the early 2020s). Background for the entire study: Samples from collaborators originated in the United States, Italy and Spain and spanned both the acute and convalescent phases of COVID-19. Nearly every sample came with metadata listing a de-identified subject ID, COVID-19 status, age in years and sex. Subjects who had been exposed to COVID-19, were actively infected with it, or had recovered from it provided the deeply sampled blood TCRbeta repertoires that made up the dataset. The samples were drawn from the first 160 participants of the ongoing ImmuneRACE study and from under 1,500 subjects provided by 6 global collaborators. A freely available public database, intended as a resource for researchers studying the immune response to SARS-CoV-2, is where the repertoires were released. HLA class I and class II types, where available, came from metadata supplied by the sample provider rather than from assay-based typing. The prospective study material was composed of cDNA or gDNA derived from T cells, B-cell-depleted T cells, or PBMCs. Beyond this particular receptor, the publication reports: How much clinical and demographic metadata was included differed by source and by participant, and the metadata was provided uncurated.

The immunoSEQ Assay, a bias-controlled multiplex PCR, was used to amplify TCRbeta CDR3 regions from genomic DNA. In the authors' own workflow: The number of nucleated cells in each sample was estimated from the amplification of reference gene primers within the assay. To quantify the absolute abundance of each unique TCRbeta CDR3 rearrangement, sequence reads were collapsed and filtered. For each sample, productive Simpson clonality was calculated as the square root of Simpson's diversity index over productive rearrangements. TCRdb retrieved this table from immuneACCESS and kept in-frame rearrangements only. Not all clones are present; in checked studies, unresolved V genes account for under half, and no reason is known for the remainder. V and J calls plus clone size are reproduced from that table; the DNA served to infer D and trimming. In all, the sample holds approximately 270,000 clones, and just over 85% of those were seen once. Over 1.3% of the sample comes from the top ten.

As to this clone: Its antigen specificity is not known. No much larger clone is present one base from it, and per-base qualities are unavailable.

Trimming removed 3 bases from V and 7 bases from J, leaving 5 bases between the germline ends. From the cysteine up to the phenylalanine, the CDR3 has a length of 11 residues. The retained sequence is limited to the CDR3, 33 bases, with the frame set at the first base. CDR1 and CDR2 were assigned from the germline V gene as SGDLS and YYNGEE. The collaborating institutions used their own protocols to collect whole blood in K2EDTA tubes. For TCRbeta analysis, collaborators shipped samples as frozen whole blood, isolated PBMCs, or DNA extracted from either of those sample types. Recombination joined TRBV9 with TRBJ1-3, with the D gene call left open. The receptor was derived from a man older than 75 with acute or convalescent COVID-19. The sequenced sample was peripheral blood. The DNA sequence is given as TGTGCCAGCAGCGACAGTAACACCATATATTTT. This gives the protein CASSDSNTIYF.